One sample yielded the 27 T cell receptor beta chains listed below, sequenced in a study of coeliac disease. Sequenced by immunoSEQ multiplex PCR; TCRdb stores in-frame clones only, minus some. This table holds about 5,000 clones, about 70% found once. Material for sequencing was lymphocytes from the gut lamina propria. These receptors were obtained from a man aged 18-30 years with celiac disease on a gluten-free diet.

The chain combines TRBV4-3 with TRBJ1-3; perhaps TRBD1 as D (6 bases). The V gene's germline CDR1 is LGHNA and CDR2 YSLEER. V gave up 3 bases and J gave up 5 bases, with 17 bases separating them. The CDR3 spans 16 residues. Here the CDR3 DNA reads TGCGCCAGCAGCCAGTCTACAGGGAGCCTACGAAACACCATATATTTT. It is translated as CASSQSTGSLRNTIYF.

The chain recombines TRBV11-2 with TRBJ2-7; TRBD1 agrees at 10 bases. The CDR3 is made up of 15 amino acids. J was trimmed by 6 bases and V by 5 bases; bases with no gene match: 10. In germline, CDR1 is SGHAT, CDR2 FQNNGV. The CDR3: CASSNRDRGSGEQYF. The CDR3 DNA reads as TGTGCCAGCAGCAATCGGGACAGGGGTTCAGGCGAGCAGTACTTC.

J is TRBJ2-1 and V is TRBV11-2; no reliable D call. Per the germline V gene, CDR1 is SGHAT and CDR2 is FQNNGV. V shed 1 base and J shed 3 bases, with 10 bases lying between them. The length of the CDR3 is 15 residues. The CDR3 DNA is TGTGCCAGCAGCTTAGGAGTTCCCTACTACAATGAGCAGTTCTTC. Residues: CASSLGVPYYNEQFF.

V gene TRBV7-2 combines with J gene TRBJ1-4; D not certain. The V gene lost 0 bases and the J gene lost 4 bases, with 9 bases spanning the gap. Germline loops: CDR1 SGHTA, CDR2 FQGNSA. The CDR3 sequence is 15 residues long. CDR3 nucleotide sequence: TGTGCCAGCAGCTTAGCGGGCAGCTATAATGAAAAACTGTTTTTT. This translates into CASSLAGSYNEKLFF.

The chain links TRBV14 to TRBJ1-1; possibly TRBD1 for D (5 bases). The CDR3 is 19 amino acids. Trimming removed 0 bases from V and 0 bases from J, with 20 bases in between. CDR1 is SGHDN, CDR2 FVKESK, per germline. This CDR3 is CASSQDPSGTGGMNTEAFF. Written as DNA, the CDR3 is TGTGCCAGCAGCCAAGATCCGTCGGGGACGGGAGGGATGAACACTGAAGCTTTCTTT.

The rearrangement uses TRBV30 and TRBJ2-7; 7 positions agree with TRBD2. CDR1 is GTSNPN and CDR2 is SVGIG in the germline V gene (reference sequence). V was pared by 1 base and J by 2 bases, with 2 bases of the junction left unmatched. The CDR3 totals 13 residues. The CDR3 region is CAWSAGGTYEQYF. The CDR3 DNA sequence: TGTGCCTGGAGTGCGGGGGGTACCTACGAGCAGTACTTC.

The chain has TRBV7-3 and TRBJ2-1, with 9 bases fitting TRBD2. The CDR3 covers 14 residues. V lost 4 bases to trimming and J lost 8 bases; unmatched junction nucleotides: 6. Germline V gene data show CDR1 as SGHTA and CDR2 as FQGTGA. The CDR3 region has the DNA TGTGCCAGCAGCTCCCTAGCGGGGACTGATGAGCAGTTCTTC. This sequence encodes CASSSLAGTDEQFF.

This clone was counted only a few times. The same CDR3 is also encoded by other DNA sequences in this sample. The chain has TRBV7-9 and TRBJ1-2; the match to TRBD1 covers 7 bases. Germline CDR1 and CDR2: SEHNR and FQNEAQ (reference sequence). The CDR3 length is 14 residues. Trimming removed 5 bases from V and 2 bases from J; junction bases left unmatched: 5. The CDR3 DNA reads TGTGCCAGCAGCCCGCGGGACAGCAACTATGGCTACACCTTC. Protein sequence: CASSPRDSNYGYTF.

The rearrangement joins TRBV18 to TRBJ1-2, with 8 bases that match TRBD1. V was clipped by 4 bases and J by 2 bases; unmatched bases: 3. This CDR3 has 14 residues. Germline CDR1 KGHSH, CDR2 LQKENI. The CDR3 coding sequence is TGTGCCAGCTCACTGGGACAGGAGAACTATGGCTACACCTTC. Its translation: CASSLGQENYGYTF.

V usage is TRBV9 and J usage is TRBJ2-3, with a possible D match to TRBD2 (6 bases). Between the trimmed V and J ends, which lost 4 bases and 0 bases, there was a span of 15 bases. The CDR3 covers 16 residues. CDR1 is SGDLS and CDR2 is YYNGEE in the germline V gene. The CDR3 coding sequence is TGTGCCAGCAGCCCAATGGGGACTCCTAGCACAGATACGCAGTATTTT. This gives the protein CASSPMGTPSTDTQYF.

This clone was observed a few times. This chain connects TRBV9 to TRBJ1-5; 8 bases agree with TRBD1. The CDR3 has 14 amino acids. V dropped 5 bases and J dropped 2; count of bases not matched to a gene: 3. Germline assignment: CDR1 SGDLS and CDR2 YYNGEE. CDR3 nucleotide sequence: TGTGCCAGCAGTCCGGGACAGGGCAATCAGCCCCAGCATTTT. It translates to CASSPGQGNQPQHF.

The chain joins TRBV2 to TRBJ1-5, with D maybe TRBD1 (5 bases). The CDR3 extends over 15 amino acids. Germline V lookup: CDR1 SNHLY, CDR2 FYNNEI. Deletions cut 1 base from V and 4 bases from J, with 11 bases between. DNA for the CDR3: TGTGCCAGCAGTGAAGGGGACTTAATTAATCAGCCCCAGCATTTT. Translated, it gives CASSEGDLINQPQHF. Combining the CDR3 with reference TRBV2 and TRBJ1-5 gives the whole variable domain EPEVTQTPSHQVTQMGQEVILRCVPISNHLYFYWYRQILGQKVEFLVSFYNNEISEKSEIFDDQFSVERPDGSNFTLKIRSTKLEDSAMYFCASSEGDLINQPQHFGDGTRLSIL.

The J gene is TRBJ2-5, the V gene TRBV13; no clear D. From germline, CDR1 is PRHDT and CDR2 FYEKMQ (reference sequence). The CDR3 runs to 14 residues. V was shortened by 4 bases and J by 2 bases, with 11 bases between the two germline ends. In nucleotides, the CDR3 is TGTGCCAGCAGCTCCCAACTAAATCAAGAGACCCAGTACTTC. It codes for CASSSQLNQETQYF.

This clone was counted a single time. The rearrangement uses TRBV11-2 and TRBJ1-6; maybe TRBD1 (5 bases). There are 15 residues in the CDR3. Germline V gene data show CDR1 as SGHAT and CDR2 as FQNNGV. V was pared by 6 bases and J by 8 bases, with 17 bases between. CDR3 sequence (DNA): TGTGCCAGCAGTTTCAGCCAGGGTGTGGATTCACCCCTCCACTTT. Protein: CASSFSQGVDSPLHF. Drawing the rest from reference TRBV11-2 and TRBJ1-6, the complete variable domain is EAGVAQSPRYKIIEKRQSVAFWCNPISGHATLYWYQQILGQGPKLLIQFQNNGVVDDSQLPKDRFSAERLKGVDSTLKIQPAKLEDSAVYLCASSFSQGVDSPLHFGNGTRLTVT.

V and J are TRBV23-1 and TRBJ1-1; maybe TRBD1 (5 bases). TRBV23-1 is an ORF; its function is uncertain. Between the trimmed V and J ends, which lost 7 bases and 2 bases, there was a span of 11 bases. The CDR3 is 13 residues long. The CDR3 DNA reads TGCGCCAGCAATCGTCAGGGAAACACTGAAGCTTTCTTT. Its translation: CASNRQGNTEAFF.

The chain couples TRBV15 to TRBJ2-3, with D perhaps matching TRBD1 (5 bases). Looked up from germline, CDR1 is LNHNV and CDR2 is YYDKDF (reference sequence). The CDR3 is made up of 16 amino acids. V lost 3 bases to trimming and J lost 0 bases, with 13 bases between them. CDR3 sequence: CATSRDTGYSTDTQYF. CDR3 DNA: TGTGCCACCAGCAGGGACACAGGCTATAGCACAGATACGCAGTATTTT.

The V call is TRBV28, the J call TRBJ1-4; 10 bases line up with TRBD1. V gave up 2 bases and J gave up 2 bases; unmatched junction bases: 5. CDR1 and CDR2 (germline): MDHEN, SYDVKM. The CDR3 spans 17 residues. CDR3 nucleotide sequence: TGTGCCAGCAGTTTAGCGACAGGGGGCGTCACTAATGAAAAACTGTTTTTT. Its translation: CASSLATGGVTNEKLFF.

V is TRBV10-3 and J is TRBJ2-7; 10 bases match TRBD1. V was pared by 2 bases and J by 2 bases, with 0 bases of the junction left unmatched. This CDR3 is built from 14 residues. Germline values: CDR1 ENHRY, CDR2 SYGVKD. In nucleotides, the CDR3 is TGTGCCATCAGTGAGGGACAGGGGGCCTACGAGCAGTACTTC. This translates into CAISEGQGAYEQYF.

This clone was seen just once. The genes are TRBV6-5 and TRBJ1-3; TRBD1 aligns across 7 bases. The germline V gene has CDR1 MNHEY and CDR2 SVGAGI. CDR3 length: 15 amino acids. V lost 6 bases and J lost 2; bases outside the gene matches: 7. The CDR3 loop is CASRVQQGTGNTIYF. CDR3 coding DNA: TGTGCCAGCAGGGTTCAACAGGGGACTGGAAACACCATATATTTT.

In regard to this clone: At one end, the junction sequence differs from germline, possibly due to a read error. The J gene is TRBJ2-3, the V gene TRBV6-5; the match to TRBD2 covers 13 bases. In germline, CDR1 is MNHEY, CDR2 SVGAGI. The CDR3 sequence is 15 residues long. This CDR3 is CASRQLAGGLDCVFF. In nucleotides, the CDR3 is TGTGCCAGCAGACAACTAGCGGGGGGGCTGGATTGCGTTTTTTTT.

This clone was observed a few times. The V call is TRBV11-2, the J call TRBJ1-6; D gene uncertain. Germline V lookup: CDR1 SGHAT, CDR2 FQNNGV. V lost 5 bases and J 0 bases, leaving 8 bases between the germline ends. The CDR3 covers 15 residues. The CDR3 sequence: CASSRSSSYNSPLHF. The CDR3 DNA reads as TGTGCCAGCAGCCGCTCTAGCTCCTATAATTCACCCCTCCACTTT.

This clone was observed a few times. V and J are TRBV28 and TRBJ2-1, with 7 positions matching TRBD1. V shed 3 bases, J shed 6 bases, and the junction held 11 bases outside the gene matches. The CDR3 length is 16 residues. Germline V gives CDR1 MDHEN, CDR2 SYDVKM. CDR3 in DNA: TGTGCCAGCAGTTTGCCCCGGGACAGCTACCTCAATGAGCAGTTCTTC. Encoded protein: CASSLPRDSYLNEQFF. The complete variable domain, with remaining parts taken from reference TRBV28 and TRBJ2-1, reads DVKVTQSSRYLVKRTGEKVFLECVQDMDHENMFWYRQDPGLGLRLIYFSYDVKMKEKGDIPEGYSVSREKKERFSLILESASTNQTSMYLCASSLPRDSYLNEQFFGPGTRLTVL.

The V call is TRBV5-1, the J call TRBJ2-7; TRBD1 aligns across 9 bases. The CDR3 consists of 13 residues. The V gene end was trimmed by 3 bases and the J gene end by 7 bases; junction bases not matched to a gene: 5. Germline loops: CDR1 SGHRS, CDR2 YFSETQ. The CDR3 region is CASSWGTGSEQYF. The CDR3 bases are TGCGCCAGCAGCTGGGGGACAGGGAGTGAGCAGTACTTC. The variable domain in full, with the rest retrieved from reference TRBV5-1 and TRBJ2-7, is KAGVTQTPRYLIKTRGQQVTLSCSPISGHRSVSWYQQTPGQGLQFLFEYFSETQRNKGNFPGRFSGRQFSNSRSEMNVSTLELGDSALYLCASSWGTGSEQYFGPGTRLTVT.

The CDR3 DNA reads TGTGCCAGCAGTCCCAACCCCGGGACTAGCGGGGGGGCGGAGACCCAGTACTTC. It is translated as CASSPNPGTSGGAETQYF. The chain carries TRBV28 and TRBJ2-5; 16 positions match TRBD2. Losses at the gene ends were 5 bases for V and 5 bases for J; bases not matched to a gene: 11. Germline values: CDR1 MDHEN, CDR2 SYDVKM. This CDR3 is built from 18 residues.

The genes are TRBV11-2 and TRBJ1-1, with D tentatively TRBD1 (5 bases). The CDR3 length is 14 residues. The V gene lost 3 bases and the J gene lost 2 bases, with 10 bases spanning the gap. Germline CDR1 SGHAT, CDR2 FQNNGV. The CDR3 loop reads CASSFRGSNTEAFF. CDR3 bases: TGTGCCAGCAGCTTTAGGGGCTCTAACACTGAAGCTTTCTTT. Variable domain in full (rest from reference TRBV11-2 and TRBJ1-1): EAGVAQSPRYKIIEKRQSVAFWCNPISGHATLYWYQQILGQGPKLLIQFQNNGVVDDSQLPKDRFSAERLKGVDSTLKIQPAKLEDSAVYLCASSFRGSNTEAFFGQGTRLTVV.

This chain uses TRBV6-5 with TRBJ2-1; 7 nucleotides match TRBD1. J was trimmed by 4 bases and V by 4 bases; bases with no gene match: 4. Germline CDR1 is MNHEY and CDR2 is SVGAGI. The CDR3 extends over 14 amino acids. The CDR3 DNA sequence: TGTGCCAGCAGTTTCACGGGACAGTACAATGAGCAGTTCTTC. Residues: CASSFTGQYNEQFF.

This rearrangement joins TRBV9 to TRBJ2-1; a possible D gene is TRBD2 (6 bases). Per the germline V gene, CDR1 is SGDLS and CDR2 is YYNGEE. The germline V and J ends were trimmed by 2 bases and 6 bases, with 18 bases remaining between them. This CDR3 is 16 amino acids long. In nucleotides, the CDR3 is TGTGCCAGCAGCGTGGGGGGTCTCGATCAGAGCAATGAGCAGTTCTTC. This translates into CASSVGGLDQSNEQFF.